The 28 T cell receptor beta chains listed next were all sequenced from one sample in a study of blood T cells in healthy people across ages. Primers used in a second PCR of roughly 6 to 12 cycles were a sample-barcoded 5' primer and a J-beta primer mix. TCRdb re-called the 5' RACE reads with MiXCR, one entry per CDR3 protein. The table has 500,000 to 700,000 distinct CDR3 sequences, approximately 30% seen once. The sample consisted of blood. These TCRs come from a woman aged 80 or over in good health.

This sequence joins TRBV5-1 and TRBJ2-1, with D maybe TRBD2 (6 bases). The DNA end lines up better with TRBJ2-7; the J call may be wrong. There are 14 residues in the CDR3. CDR1 SGHRS and CDR2 YFSETQ come from the germline V gene. The chain's CDR3 is CASSLRASADEQYF. CDR3 nucleotides: TGCGCCAGCAGCTTGAGGGCTAGCGCTGACGAGCAGTACTTC.

This chain links TRBV11-1 with TRBJ2-1; D remains unclear. Trimming removed 4 bases at V and 9 bases at J, with 16 bases between. The germline V gene encodes CDR1 SGHAT and CDR2 FQDESV (reference sequence). This CDR3 spans 14 amino acids. CDR3 loop: CASSSSGRPGEQFF. The DNA for the CDR3 is TGTGCCAGCAGCTCATCGGGTCGGCCCGGTGAGCAGTTCTTC.

Many counts were recorded for this clonotype. J is TRBJ1-2 and V is TRBV7-9; D is unresolved. V lost 2 bases to trimming and J lost 4 bases, with 23 bases between them. Germline CDR1 reads SEHNR; CDR2 reads FQNEAQ (reference sequence). The CDR3 length is 18 residues. CDR3 bases: TGTGCCAGCAGCTTAACCGACATCTTATCCTATTCCGTCTATGGCTACACCTTC. Translating gives CASSLTDILSYSVYGYTF.

This clonotype was counted at least ten times. J is TRBJ2-3 and V is TRBV29-1; D call uncertain. There are 13 residues in the CDR3. V was cut by 0 bases and J by 6 bases, with 10 bases left in between. The V gene's germline CDR1 is SQVTM and CDR2 ANQGSEA. In DNA form, the CDR3 reads TGCAGCGTTGAAGAAGGGTTGGCGGATACGCAGTATTTT. It yields the protein CSVEEGLADTQYF.

Worth noting for this clonotype: A read error is possible here, since a much larger clone lies one base away. The chain links TRBV20-1 to TRBJ2-4; TRBD2 matches 9 bases. J lost 8 bases, V lost 0 bases, and 5 bases had no gene match. The CDR3 has 14 amino acids. CDR1 is DFQATT and CDR2 is SNEGSKA in the germline V gene (reference sequence). The CDR3 region has the DNA TGCAGTGCTAGAGATGCGGGGGGGCTGTACATTCAGTACTTC. This encodes CSARDAGGLYIQYF.

This clonotype was counted ten times or more. The J gene is TRBJ2-3, the V gene TRBV10-3, with D perhaps TRBD1 or TRBD2 (5 bases each). The CDR3 totals 16 residues. The V gene lost 4 bases and the J gene lost 3 bases, with 17 bases spanning the gap. Germline loops: CDR1 ENHRY, CDR2 SYGVKD. The chain's CDR3 is CAISGGQGRGTDTQYF. DNA of the CDR3: TGTGCCATCAGTGGTGGTCAGGGACGGGGAACAGATACGCAGTATTTT.

At least ten counts were recorded for this clonotype. The V gene is TRBV12-3 or TRBV12-4, the J gene TRBJ1-2; 7 bases map to TRBD1. The V and J ends lost 2 bases and 8 bases, in that order; junction bases with no gene match: 8. The CDR3 is 14 amino acids. The CDR3 DNA reads TGTGCCAGCAGTTTACGGCAGGGGGGATGGGGCTACACCTTC. It encodes CASSLRQGGWGYTF.

Ten or more counts support this clonotype. The chain has TRBV2 and TRBJ2-5; no reliable D call. V gave up 1 base and J gave up 3 bases, with 6 bases separating them. The V gene's germline CDR1 is SNHLY and CDR2 FYNNEI. The CDR3 is made up of 13 amino acids. The DNA of the CDR3 is TGTGCCAGCAGTGAAGATAGGGAAGAGACCCAGTACTTC. Residues: CASSEDREETQYF.

J is TRBJ1-5 and V is TRBV5-1, with a tentative D call TRBD1 (6 bases). The CDR3 is 15 residues long. Trimming removed 0 bases from V and 5 bases from J, with 12 bases in between. Germline V gives CDR1 SGHRS, CDR2 YFSETQ. The DNA of the CDR3 is TGCGCCAGCAGCTTGGCTGGGGCAGGGGATCAGCCCCAGCATTTT. Its translation: CASSLAGAGDQPQHF.

The chain combines TRBV6-2 or TRBV6-3 with TRBJ1-1; no definite D call. Germline CDR1 and CDR2: MNHEY and SVGEGT. The length of the CDR3 is 14 residues. V was cut by 0 bases and J by 5 bases, with 10 bases left in between. In DNA, the CDR3 is TGTGCCAGCAGTTACTCGGAACAGCGGACTGAAGCTTTCTTT. It yields the protein CASSYSEQRTEAFF.

This clonotype was found many times. The chain couples TRBV6-1 to TRBJ2-7; D ambiguous. The germline V and J ends were trimmed by 2 bases and 1 base, with 9 bases remaining between them. Per the germline V gene, CDR1 is MNHNS and CDR2 is SASEGT. This CDR3 region has 14 residues. This CDR3 is CASSERNWSYEQYF. The CDR3 DNA is TGTGCCAGCAGTGAAAGGAACTGGTCCTACGAGCAGTACTTC.

This clonotype was recorded a few times. The V gene is TRBV6-5, the J gene TRBJ2-2, with unresolved D. CDR3 length: 12 residues. The ends were cut back, 2 bases at V and 7 bases at J, with 5 bases in the middle. Germline V gives CDR1 MNHEY, CDR2 SVGAGI. Written as DNA, the CDR3 is TGTGCCAGCAGTTACAGGCACGGGGAGCTGTTTTTT. It specifies CASSYRHGELFF.

This chain links TRBV7-9 with TRBJ2-1, with D possibly being TRBD2 (6 bases). V was pared by 2 bases and J by 3 bases, with 14 bases between. Germline V gene lookup returns CDR1 SEHNR and CDR2 FQNEAQ (reference sequence). This CDR3 region has 16 residues. The CDR3 loop is CASSLFIAVNYNEQFF. The CDR3 coding sequence is TGTGCCAGCAGCTTATTTATAGCGGTCAACTACAATGAGCAGTTCTTC.

This clonotype was detected ten times or more. The genes are TRBV3-1 and TRBJ2-7, with 10 bases that match TRBD2. The germline V gene encodes CDR1 LGHDT and CDR2 YNNKEL (reference sequence). V lost 0 bases to trimming and J lost 0 bases; unmatched junction nucleotides: 17. The CDR3 totals 21 residues. CDR3 region: CASSQEWHWASGGLSSYEQYF. DNA for the CDR3: TGTGCCAGCAGCCAAGAGTGGCACTGGGCTAGCGGGGGCCTTAGCTCCTACGAGCAGTACTTC.

This clonotype was counted only a few times. The chain has TRBV12-3 or TRBV12-4 and TRBJ1-4; D possibly corresponds to TRBD1 (5 bases). Trimming pared 5 bases from V and 12 bases from J, leaving 10 bases between. This CDR3 has 11 amino acids. CDR3 in amino acids: CASSLGTELFF. Here the CDR3 DNA reads TGTGCCAGCAGTCTAGGGACTGAACTGTTTTTT.

V and J are TRBV20-1 and TRBJ2-3; D not certain. Germline assignment: CDR1 DFQATT and CDR2 SNEGSKA (reference sequence). The CDR3 runs 15 residues. V was clipped by 4 bases and J by 4 bases, with 18 bases between them. Here the CDR3 reads CSATGVLSSPDTQYF. The CDR3 bases are TGCAGTGCTACTGGTGTTCTAAGCAGCCCAGATACGCAGTATTTT.

For this clonotype: This may arise from a read error, as a much more abundant clone is one base away. The rearrangement uses TRBV10-3 and TRBJ2-7; no clear D. The DNA matches TRBJ2-5 better at its end, which makes the J call doubtful. The CDR3 loop spans 13 amino acids. Germline-derived CDR1 and CDR2 are ENHRY and SYGVKD. CDR3 DNA sequence: TGTGCCATCAGGGGTAGGACGTCGGAGACCCAGTACTTC. It yields the protein CAIRGRTSETQYF.

As to this clonotype: A single base separates this from a much larger clone, so it may be a read error. The gene calls are TRBV18 and TRBJ1-1; 9 bases line up with TRBD1. This CDR3 contains 14 residues. From germline, CDR1 is KGHSH and CDR2 LQKENI. Here the CDR3 DNA reads TGTGCCAACTCACCGGGACAGGGATCCACTGAAGCTTTCTTT. This gives the protein CANSPGQGSTEAFF.

This rearrangement joins TRBV6-6 to TRBJ2-3; 8 nucleotides line up with TRBD2. CDR1 is MNHNY, CDR2 SVGAGI, per germline (reference sequence). The V and J ends lost 5 bases and 6 bases, in that order; junction bases with no gene match: 4. The CDR3 covers 13 residues. CDR3 amino acids: CASSAGLGDTQYF. The CDR3 region has the DNA TGTGCCAGCAGTGCGGGACTAGGGGATACGCAGTATTTT.

This clonotype was seen at least ten times. The chain couples TRBV5-5 to TRBJ1-6; 7 positions agree with TRBD1. Germline V lookup: CDR1 SGHKS, CDR2 YYEKEE (reference sequence). Germline trimming cut 2 bases from V and 4 bases from J; bases unmatched to any gene: 3. The CDR3 consists of 15 residues. The CDR3 nucleotides are TGTGCCAGCAGCTTAAGGACAGGATATAATTCACCCCTCCACTTT. It yields the protein CASSLRTGYNSPLHF.

To note about this clonotype: A much larger clone sits a single nucleotide away, making a read error possible. V and J are TRBV11-2 and TRBJ2-7; tentative D call: TRBD1 (6 bases). The germline V and J ends were trimmed by 3 bases and 5 bases, with 14 bases remaining between them. Germline-derived CDR1 and CDR2 are SGHAT and FQNNGV. The CDR3 consists of 14 residues. CDR3 bases: TGTGCCAGCAGCTTGACAGGACACAGCCACGAGCAGTACTTC. It encodes CASSLTGHSHEQYF.

The chain employs TRBV12-3 or TRBV12-4 and TRBJ2-2, with D perhaps given as TRBD1 or TRBD2 (5 bases each). CDR3 length: 17 amino acids. Trimming left V 2 bases short and J 2 bases short, with 15 bases between. In nucleotides, the CDR3 is TGTGCCAGCAGTTTACGGCTAACGGGGCGTAACACCGGGGAGCTGTTTTTT. It yields the protein CASSLRLTGRNTGELFF.

This clonotype was picked up many times. The J gene is TRBJ1-2, the V gene TRBV6-2 or TRBV6-3; 9 bases line up with TRBD1. V dropped 6 bases and J dropped 6; count of bases not matched to a gene: 11. In germline, CDR1 is MNHEY, CDR2 SVGEGT. The CDR3 is made up of 15 amino acids. Here the CDR3 reads CASRETGGPADGYTF. CDR3 bases: TGTGCCAGCAGGGAGACAGGGGGGCCCGCGGATGGCTACACCTTC.

The V call is TRBV20-1, the J call TRBJ1-3, with D maybe TRBD1 (6 bases). Germline loops: CDR1 DFQATT, CDR2 SNEGSKA (reference sequence). The CDR3 sequence is 15 residues long. The V and J ends lost 4 bases and 0 bases respectively, with 13 bases between them. This chain's CDR3 is CSAMIGQFSGNTIYF. The CDR3 region has the DNA TGCAGTGCTATGATTGGACAGTTCTCTGGAAACACCATATATTTT.

This clonotype was seen at least ten times. A much bigger clone sits one base away, suggesting this may be a read error. The chain uses TRBV5-1 and TRBJ2-1; either TRBD1 or TRBD2 may supply D (5 bases each). The DNA matches TRBJ2-7 better at its end, which makes the J call doubtful. Germline CDR1 reads SGHRS; CDR2 reads YFSETQ. The CDR3 has 15 residues. The CDR3 DNA reads TGCGCCAGCAGCTTGGGGGGGAGCTCCTACAATGAGCAGTACTTC. Translating gives CASSLGGSSYNEQYF.

This clonotype was recorded a few times. V and J are TRBV6-5 and TRBJ1-1; D gene uncertain. V was trimmed by 6 bases and J by 11 bases, leaving 13 bases between them. The CDR3 is made up of 11 amino acids. CDR1 and CDR2 from the germline V gene are MNHEY and SVGAGI. CDR3 in DNA: TGTGCCAGCAGCTCCGAAAGAGGGGCTTTCTTT. As protein: CASSSERGAFF.

The CDR3 is CASSRDGGDTEAFF. The CDR3 DNA is TGTGCCAGCAGCCGAGACGGGGGGGACACTGAAGCTTTCTTT. The chain couples TRBV7-9 to TRBJ1-1; maybe TRBD1 (5 bases). Trimming removed 5 bases from V and 3 bases from J, with 13 bases in between. Germline CDR1 reads SEHNR; CDR2 reads FQNEAQ (reference sequence). The CDR3 covers 14 residues.

This chain uses TRBV7-3 with TRBJ2-2, with D hard to call. The length of the CDR3 is 13 residues. The germline gives CDR1 SGHTA, CDR2 FQGTGA. V dropped 4 bases and J dropped 6 bases, with 9 bases sitting between them. The CDR3 protein is CASSSRGPGELFF. DNA of the CDR3: TGTGCCAGCAGCTCCCGAGGACCCGGGGAGCTGTTTTTT.